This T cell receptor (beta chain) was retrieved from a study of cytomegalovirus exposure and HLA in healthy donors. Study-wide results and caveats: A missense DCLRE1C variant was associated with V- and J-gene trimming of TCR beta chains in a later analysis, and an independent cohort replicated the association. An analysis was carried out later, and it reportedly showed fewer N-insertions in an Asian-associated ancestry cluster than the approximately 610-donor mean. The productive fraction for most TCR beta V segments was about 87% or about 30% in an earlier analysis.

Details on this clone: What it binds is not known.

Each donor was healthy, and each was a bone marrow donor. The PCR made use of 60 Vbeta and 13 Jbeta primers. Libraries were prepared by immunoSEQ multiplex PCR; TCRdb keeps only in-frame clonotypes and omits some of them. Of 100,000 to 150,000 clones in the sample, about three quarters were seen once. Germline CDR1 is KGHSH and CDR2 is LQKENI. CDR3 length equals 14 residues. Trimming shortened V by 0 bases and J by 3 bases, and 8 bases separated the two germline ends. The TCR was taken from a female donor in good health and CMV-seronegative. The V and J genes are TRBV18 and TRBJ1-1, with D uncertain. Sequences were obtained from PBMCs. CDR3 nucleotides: TGTGCCAGCTCACCACCAACACGTTACACTGAAGCTTTCTTT. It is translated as CASSPPTRYTEAFF.